This T cell receptor beta chain is drawn from a study of T cells in Graves' hyperthyroidism and ophthalmopathy. This clonotype was seen just once. The V end lost 0 bases, the J end lost 6 bases, and 15 bases lay between the germline ends. The germline V gene encodes CDR1 SGHRS and CDR2 YFSETQ. This CDR3 spans 15 amino acids. TCR beta CDR3 regions were amplified from RNA transcripts. The TCR CDR3 first-round RT-PCR relied on the HTBI primer set. MiXCR was run by TCRdb on the multiplex PCR reads, yielding one entry per CDR3 protein. The repertoire includes more than 500,000 distinct CDR3 sequences, roughly 46% of them detected once, and 15% to 20% sits in the top ten. Every diagnosis used clinical symptoms, serum thyroxine and TRAb, thyroid ultrasound and orbital computed tomography.

The sequenced sample consisted of peripheral blood or thyroid tissue (not recorded which). This TCR came from an adult woman with Graves' disease, either hyperthyroidism or ophthalmopathy (not recorded which). The V and J genes are TRBV5-1 and TRBJ1-1; TRBD1 might be the D (5 bases). DNA for the CDR3: TGCGCCAGCAGCTTGGAGGGTCAGGGTGTATCTGAAGCTTTCTTT. Translating gives CASSLEGQGVSEAFF.